These 27 T cell receptor beta chains were all obtained from the same sample, sequenced in a study of glioma-infiltrating T cells. The iRepertoire nested amplicon-rescue multiplex PCR amplified TCR alpha and beta CDR3s from RNA. TCRdb processed the multiplex PCR reads anew with MiXCR; each CDR3 protein has one entry. The profile shows about 400,000 distinct CDR3 sequences, roughly two fifths of them singletons. The sequencing input was glioma tissue, nonneoplastic brain tissue, or PBMCs (not recorded which). The receptors shown here come from a human donor with low-grade glioma or glioblastoma, undergoing nonglioma brain surgery, or in good health (not recorded which).

This clonotype was recorded many times. The V call is TRBV6-2 or TRBV6-3, the J call TRBJ2-7; 13 bases agree with TRBD2. There are 18 residues in the CDR3. With V trimmed by 1 base and J by 3 bases, 9 bases remained unmatched. Per the germline V gene, CDR1 is MNHEY and CDR2 is SVGEGT. Written as DNA, the CDR3 is TGTGCCAGCAGTTACTGGACAGAGGGACTAGCGGGACACTACGAGCAGTACTTC. Its protein product is CASSYWTEGLAGHYEQYF.

This clonotype was counted only a few times. V and J are TRBV28 and TRBJ1-6, with a tentative D call TRBD1 (6 bases). V was pared by 3 bases and J by 0 bases, with 9 bases between. This CDR3 is 16 amino acids long. In germline, CDR1 is MDHEN, CDR2 SYDVKM. The CDR3 here is CASSFGGYSYNSPLHF. The CDR3 DNA sequence: TGTGCCAGCAGTTTCGGGGGCTACTCCTATAATTCACCCCTCCACTTT. The whole variable domain, filled in from reference TRBV28 and TRBJ1-6, reads DVKVTQSSRYLVKRTGEKVFLECVQDMDHENMFWYRQDPGLGLRLIYFSYDVKMKEKGDIPEGYSVSREKKERFSLILESASTNQTSMYLCASSFGGYSYNSPLHFGNGTRLTVT.

There are a few counts of this clonotype. This chain connects TRBV6-2 or TRBV6-3 to TRBJ2-7; D is undetermined. Trimming removed 0 bases at V and 1 base at J, with 4 bases between. Germline CDR1 and CDR2: MNHEY and SVGEGT. The CDR3 length is 13 residues. CDR3 in amino acids: CASSYSMSYEQYF. In nucleotides, the CDR3 is TGTGCCAGCAGTTACTCGATGTCCTACGAGCAGTACTTC.

Remarks on this clonotype: A much larger clone is a single base away; this may be a read error. The rearrangement uses TRBV15 and TRBJ2-5; D gene unclear. Germline V gene sequence: CDR1 LNHNV, CDR2 YYDKDF (reference sequence). The CDR3 runs 15 residues. The CDR3 bases are TGTGCCACCAGCGGAGACCTTCATTCCAGAGAGACCCAGAACTTC. Protein: CATSGDLHSRETQNF.

At least ten counts were recorded for this clonotype. This rearrangement joins TRBV7-2 to TRBJ1-1; D possibly corresponds to TRBD1 (5 bases). The CDR3 has 14 residues. The V and J ends lost 0 bases and 5 bases respectively, with 10 bases between them. The germline V gene has CDR1 SGHTA and CDR2 FQGNSA. The CDR3 DNA reads TGTGCCAGCAGCTTAGCGAGGGGACGGACTGAAGCTTTCTTT. Amino acid sequence: CASSLARGRTEAFF.

The V call is TRBV6-2 or TRBV6-3, the J call TRBJ2-7; the D gene could be TRBD1 or TRBD2 (5 bases each). The V gene's germline CDR1 is MNHEY and CDR2 SVGEGT. Trimming cost V 6 bases and J 1 base, with 13 bases left between them. This CDR3 has 14 residues. The CDR3 sequence: CASSPGAESYEQYF. The CDR3 coding sequence is TGTGCCAGCAGCCCCGGGGCAGAGTCCTACGAGCAGTACTTC.

This clonotype has more than one count but fewer than ten. V usage is TRBV28 and J usage is TRBJ2-1; no clear D gene. CDR3 length: 15 residues. V lost 7 bases and J lost 3, with 16 bases in between. CDR1 and CDR2 (germline): MDHEN, SYDVKM. For the CDR3, the DNA is TGTGCCAGCAATACGAATGGGGTGGGCTACAATGAGCAGTTCTTC. This codes for CASNTNGVGYNEQFF.

The chain employs TRBV6-1 and TRBJ2-1; D remains unclear. Trimming took off 7 bases at V and 2 bases at J, with 21 bases between the two ends. Germline V lookup: CDR1 MNHNS, CDR2 SASEGT. This CDR3 spans 17 amino acids. The CDR3 nucleotides read TGTGCCAGCAAGCTATCCCCCCTGCGGCAGCCCTACAATGAGCAGTTCTTC. It translates to CASKLSPLRQPYNEQFF.

In its sample, this clonotype was seen a few times. The chain is built from TRBV28 and TRBJ2-5; 11 positions match TRBD2. Germline CDR1 reads MDHEN; CDR2 reads SYDVKM. The CDR3 contains 16 residues. J gave up 3 bases and V 4 bases, and 7 bases lay outside the gene matches. The DNA of the CDR3 is TGTGCCAGCAGTTGGGGACTAGCGGCGGTAAAAGAGACCCAGTACTTC. Its protein product is CASSWGLAAVKETQYF.

Ten or more counts support this clonotype. The chain couples TRBV20-1 to TRBJ2-1; a weak D match, TRBD2 (6 bases). Trimming took 5 bases from V and 6 from J, leaving 14 bases between them. This CDR3 has 13 amino acids. CDR1 is DFQATT and CDR2 is SNEGSKA in the germline V gene (reference sequence). Here the CDR3 DNA reads TGCAGTGCTGCCGCGGGGCTAGTCAATGAGCAGTTCTTC. It codes for CSAAAGLVNEQFF.

This clonotype has more than one count but fewer than ten. This sequence joins TRBV7-2 and TRBJ2-7, with 7 positions matching TRBD2. This CDR3 is built from 16 residues. V was clipped by 2 bases and J by 2 bases; unmatched bases: 9. Per the germline V gene, CDR1 is SGHTA and CDR2 is FQGNSA. The CDR3 nucleotides are TGTGCCAGCAGCTTAATAGCGGGCCCTCGGCCCTACGAGCAGTACTTC. Translation gives CASSLIAGPRPYEQYF. Supplemented by reference TRBV7-2 and TRBJ2-7, the full variable domain reads GAGVSQSPSNKVTEKGKDVELRCDPISGHTALYWYRQSLGQGLEFLIYFQGNSAPDKSGLPSDRFSAERTGGSVSTLTIQRTQQEDSAVYLCASSLIAGPRPYEQYFGPGTRLTVT.

The chain carries TRBV7-9 and TRBJ2-7; a weak D match, TRBD2 (6 bases). This CDR3 is 13 amino acids long. V was clipped by 0 bases and J by 4 bases, with 7 bases between them. Germline values: CDR1 SEHNR, CDR2 FQNEAQ (reference sequence). CDR3 in amino acids: CASSLAREYEQYF. CDR3 nucleotides: TGTGCCAGCAGCTTAGCTCGGGAGTACGAGCAGTACTTC.

This clonotype occurred a few times. The genes are TRBV27 and TRBJ2-3, with 10 bases identical to TRBD2. Trimming took 6 bases from V and 6 from J; bases not matched to a gene: 18. CDR1 and CDR2 from the germline V gene are MNHEY and SMNVEV (reference sequence). The CDR3 length is 18 residues. The CDR3 region has the DNA TGTGCCAGCAGCCGCACCCCGGGACTAGCGTTAATCGGGGATACGCAGTATTTT. Encoded protein: CASSRTPGLALIGDTQYF.

V and J are TRBV19 and TRBJ2-1, with 11 bases matching TRBD2. The CDR3 spans 15 residues. CDR1 and CDR2 (germline): LNHDA, SQIVND (reference sequence). V was clipped by 7 bases and J by 3 bases; unmatched bases: 5. The DNA for the CDR3 is TGTGCCAGTACCATCGGACTAGCGGGCTACAATGAGCAGTTCTTC. This sequence encodes CASTIGLAGYNEQFF.

This clonotype has at least ten counts. The V and J genes are TRBV7-2 and TRBJ2-3, with D tentatively TRBD1 (6 bases). The CDR3 totals 15 residues. CDR1 SGHTA and CDR2 FQGNSA come from the germline V gene. With 0 bases removed from V and 5 bases from J, the gap between germline ends came to 12 bases. Here the CDR3 DNA reads TGTGCCAGCAGCTTAGCCACAGGGTGGTTAGATACGCAGTATTTT. Translating it yields CASSLATGWLDTQYF.

V is TRBV3-1 and J is TRBJ2-2; TRBD2 matches 8 bases. The germline CDR1 and CDR2 sequences are LGHDT and YNNKEL (reference sequence). V was pared by 4 bases and J by 9 bases, with 16 bases of the junction left unmatched. This CDR3 has 17 residues. The DNA for the CDR3 is TGTGCCAGCAGCCCCCGGACTAGCTTTAGTTCGGACTGGGAGCTGTTTTTT. It specifies CASSPRTSFSSDWELFF.

This clonotype was seen many times. The chain links TRBV7-9 to TRBJ2-7; possible D gene TRBD1, 5 bases. V gave up 5 bases and J gave up 0 bases, with 8 bases separating them. The CDR3 runs to 13 residues. CDR1 and CDR2 from the germline V gene are SEHNR and FQNEAQ (reference sequence). CDR3 sequence (DNA): TGTGCCAGCAGCCAACAGGCCTCCTACGAGCAGTACTTC. It is translated as CASSQQASYEQYF.

V usage is TRBV5-4 and J usage is TRBJ2-5; D gene uncertain. Trimming took off 0 bases at V and 3 bases at J, with 3 bases between the two ends. The V gene's germline CDR1 is SGHNT and CDR2 YYREEE (reference sequence). The CDR3 spans 12 residues. The CDR3 sequence is CASSLVEETQYF. In DNA, the CDR3 is TGTGCCAGCAGCTTGGTTGAAGAGACCCAGTACTTC.

This clonotype was detected a few times. The chain combines TRBV24-1 with TRBJ2-7; D uncertain. The V end lost 0 bases, the J end lost 5 bases, and 7 bases lay between the germline ends. CDR1 KGHDR and CDR2 SFDVKD come from the germline V gene. This CDR3 region has 13 residues. This CDR3 is CATSDLFGDEQYF. CDR3 bases: TGTGCCACCAGTGATTTGTTTGGGGACGAGCAGTACTTC.

V and J are TRBV19 and TRBJ1-1, with a possible D match to TRBD1 (6 bases). CDR3 length: 15 amino acids. V lost 1 base to trimming and J lost 6 bases, with 15 bases between them. The germline gives CDR1 LNHDA, CDR2 SQIVND (reference sequence). The CDR3 DNA reads TGTGCCAGTAGTATAGGTTACCGGGGGGCCGCTGAAGCTTTCTTT. Amino acid sequence: CASSIGYRGAAEAFF.

This clonotype was seen more than once but under ten times. The rearrangement uses TRBV11-3 and TRBJ2-1; TRBD2 aligns across 13 bases. Germline lookup yields CDR1 SGHNT and CDR2 YENEEA. The CDR3 totals 16 residues. The ends lost 4 bases at V and 7 bases at J; junction bases unmatched: 7. The CDR3 here is CASSSLLAGGRNEQFF. CDR3 in DNA: TGTGCCAGCAGCTCACTACTAGCGGGAGGGAGAAATGAGCAGTTCTTC. The full variable domain, completed using reference TRBV11-3 and TRBJ2-1, is EAGVVQSPRYKIIEKKQPVAFWCNPISGHNTLYWYLQNLGQGPELLIRYENEEAVDDSQLPKDRFSAERLKGVDSTLKIQPAELGDSAVYLCASSSLLAGGRNEQFFGPGTRLTVL.

J is TRBJ1-2 and V is TRBV7-9; D ambiguous. Trimming took off 1 base at V and 4 bases at J, with 7 bases between the two ends. The CDR3 extends over 13 amino acids. Germline-derived CDR1 and CDR2 are SEHNR and FQNEAQ (reference sequence). The CDR3 loop is CASSLGEAYGYTF. CDR3 bases: TGTGCCAGCAGCTTAGGGGAGGCCTATGGCTACACCTTC.

For this clonotype: The junction does not match germline at one end; this may be a read error. The chain uses TRBV27 and TRBJ2-7, with D perhaps TRBD2 (6 bases). Judging by the DNA end, TRBJ2-1 fits better; the J call may be wrong. The CDR3 has 16 amino acids. Germline V lookup: CDR1 MNHEY, CDR2 SMNVEV (reference sequence). The CDR3 loop is CATSDTGLPPYNEQFF. DNA of the CDR3: TGTGCCACCAGTGACACGGGACTTCCGCCCTACAATGAGCAGTTCTTC.

The sample holds one count of this clonotype. This sequence joins TRBV29-1 and TRBJ1-1, with unresolved D. This CDR3 has 13 residues. Trimming left V 3 bases short and J 4 bases short, with 12 bases between. CDR1 and CDR2 from the germline V gene are SQVTM and ANQGSEA. The CDR3 loop is CSVEGPRTTEAFF. Here the CDR3 DNA reads TGCAGCGTTGAGGGCCCAAGAACCACTGAAGCTTTCTTT.

The chain is built from TRBV7-2 and TRBJ1-2; 11 nucleotides agree with TRBD1. The CDR3 consists of 16 residues. In germline, CDR1 is SGHTA, CDR2 FQGNSA. Trimming cost V 4 bases and J 7 bases; bases outside gene matches: 11. The CDR3, as DNA: TGTGCCAGCAGCTCAACGAGGACAGGGGGCAGGGGTGGCTACACCTTC. It yields the protein CASSSTRTGGRGGYTF. The variable domain in full, with the rest retrieved from reference TRBV7-2 and TRBJ1-2, is GAGVSQSPSNKVTEKGKDVELRCDPISGHTALYWYRQSLGQGLEFLIYFQGNSAPDKSGLPSDRFSAERTGGSVSTLTIQRTQQEDSAVYLCASSSTRTGGRGGYTFGSGTRLTVV.

This chain joins TRBV5-6 and TRBJ2-5, with D tentatively TRBD1 or TRBD2 (5 bases each). This CDR3 is 14 amino acids long. Between the trimmed V and J ends, which lost 4 bases and 2 bases, there was a span of 12 bases. Germline-derived CDR1 and CDR2 are SGHDT and YYEEEE. The CDR3 region has the DNA TGTGCCAGCAGCCCCGGGGCGGCGCAAGAGACCCAGTACTTC. The encoded protein is CASSPGAAQETQYF.

There are a few counts of this clonotype. J is TRBJ2-1 and V is TRBV7-9; either TRBD1 or TRBD2 may fit D (5 bases each). V was cut by 5 bases and J by 0 bases, with 14 bases left in between. From germline, CDR1 is SEHNR and CDR2 FQNEAQ (reference sequence). The CDR3 has 16 amino acids. The CDR3 reads CASSTRDPGSYNEQFF. In DNA, the CDR3 is TGTGCCAGCAGCACAAGGGACCCTGGCTCCTACAATGAGCAGTTCTTC.